This T cell receptor beta chain was obtained from a study of blood T cell repertoires in COVID-19. Study details: Whether acute or convalescent, the COVID-19 samples came from the United States, Italy and Spain.

Profiled with immunoSEQ multiplex PCR; TCRdb holds only in-frame clones, not every one. This sample has around 170,000 clones, with about nine tenths found just once. Deletions cut 8 bases from V and 8 bases from J, with 16 bases between. This CDR3 region has 13 residues. V is TRBV12-3 or TRBV12-4 and J is TRBJ1-5, with D maybe TRBD1 (5 bases). Sequencing input: peripheral blood. The receptor was derived from a woman between 65 and 79 years old with acute or convalescent COVID-19. The CDR3 spells CASAPGPGEPQHF. The DNA of the CDR3 is TGTGCCAGCGCCCCGGGGCCGGGGGAGCCCCAGCATTTT.